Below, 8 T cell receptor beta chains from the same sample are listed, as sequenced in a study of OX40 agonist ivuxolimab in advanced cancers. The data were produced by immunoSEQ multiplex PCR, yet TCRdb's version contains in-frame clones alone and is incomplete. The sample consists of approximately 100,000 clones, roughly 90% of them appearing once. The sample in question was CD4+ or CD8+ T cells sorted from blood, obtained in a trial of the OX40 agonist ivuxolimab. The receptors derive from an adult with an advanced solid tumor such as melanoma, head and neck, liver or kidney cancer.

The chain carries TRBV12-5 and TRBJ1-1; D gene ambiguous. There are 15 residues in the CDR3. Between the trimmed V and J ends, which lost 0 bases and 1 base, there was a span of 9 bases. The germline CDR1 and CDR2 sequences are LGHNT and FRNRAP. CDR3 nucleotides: TGTGCTAGTGGTTTGGTACTTGGGAGGAACACTGAAGCTTTCTTT. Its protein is CASGLVLGRNTEAFF.

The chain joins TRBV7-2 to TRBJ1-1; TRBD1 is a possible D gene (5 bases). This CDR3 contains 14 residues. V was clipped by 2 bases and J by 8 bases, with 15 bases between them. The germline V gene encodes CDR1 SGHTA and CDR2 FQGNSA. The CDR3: CASSLLGPGSEAFF. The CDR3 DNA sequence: TGTGCCAGCAGCTTATTGGGGCCAGGGAGCGAAGCTTTCTTT.

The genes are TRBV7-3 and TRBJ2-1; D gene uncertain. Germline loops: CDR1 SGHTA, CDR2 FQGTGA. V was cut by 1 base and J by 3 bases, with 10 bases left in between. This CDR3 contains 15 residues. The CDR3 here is CASSLSRGSYNEQFF. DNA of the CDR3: TGTGCCAGCAGCTTAAGTCGCGGCAGCTACAATGAGCAGTTCTTC.

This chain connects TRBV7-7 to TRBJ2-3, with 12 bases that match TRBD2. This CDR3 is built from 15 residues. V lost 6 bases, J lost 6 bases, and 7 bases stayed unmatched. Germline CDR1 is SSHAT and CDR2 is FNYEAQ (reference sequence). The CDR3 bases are TGTGCCAGCAGTCTTGGACTAGCGGGGACGGATACGCAGTATTTT. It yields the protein CASSLGLAGTDTQYF.

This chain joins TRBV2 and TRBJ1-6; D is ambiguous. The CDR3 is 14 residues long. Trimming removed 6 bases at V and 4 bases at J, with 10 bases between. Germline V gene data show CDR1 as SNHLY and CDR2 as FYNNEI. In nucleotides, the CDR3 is TGTGCCAGCAGGAGGCAGTTTTATAATTCACCCCTCCACTTT. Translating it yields CASRRQFYNSPLHF. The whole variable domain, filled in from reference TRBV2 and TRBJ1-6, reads EPEVTQTPSHQVTQMGQEVILRCVPISNHLYFYWYRQILGQKVEFLVSFYNNEISEKSEIFDDQFSVERPDGSNFTLKIRSTKLEDSAMYFCASRRQFYNSPLHFGNGTRLTVT.

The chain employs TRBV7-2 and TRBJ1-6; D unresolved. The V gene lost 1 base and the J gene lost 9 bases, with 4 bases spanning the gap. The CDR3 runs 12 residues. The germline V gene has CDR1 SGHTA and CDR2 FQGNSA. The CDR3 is CASSLGGSPLHF. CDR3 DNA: TGTGCCAGCAGCTTAGGCGGTTCACCCCTCCACTTT.

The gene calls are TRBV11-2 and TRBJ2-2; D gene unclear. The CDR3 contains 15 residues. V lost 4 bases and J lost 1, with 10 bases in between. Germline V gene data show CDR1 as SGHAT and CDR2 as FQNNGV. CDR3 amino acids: CASSSHGLNTGELFF. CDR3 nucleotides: TGTGCCAGCAGCTCCCATGGCCTGAACACCGGGGAGCTGTTTTTT.

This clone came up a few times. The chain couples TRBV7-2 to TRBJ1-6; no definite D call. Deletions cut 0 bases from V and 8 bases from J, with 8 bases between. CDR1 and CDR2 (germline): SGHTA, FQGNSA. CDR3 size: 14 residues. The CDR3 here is CASSLALIDSPLHF. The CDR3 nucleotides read TGTGCCAGCAGCTTAGCGCTAATTGATTCACCCCTCCACTTT.